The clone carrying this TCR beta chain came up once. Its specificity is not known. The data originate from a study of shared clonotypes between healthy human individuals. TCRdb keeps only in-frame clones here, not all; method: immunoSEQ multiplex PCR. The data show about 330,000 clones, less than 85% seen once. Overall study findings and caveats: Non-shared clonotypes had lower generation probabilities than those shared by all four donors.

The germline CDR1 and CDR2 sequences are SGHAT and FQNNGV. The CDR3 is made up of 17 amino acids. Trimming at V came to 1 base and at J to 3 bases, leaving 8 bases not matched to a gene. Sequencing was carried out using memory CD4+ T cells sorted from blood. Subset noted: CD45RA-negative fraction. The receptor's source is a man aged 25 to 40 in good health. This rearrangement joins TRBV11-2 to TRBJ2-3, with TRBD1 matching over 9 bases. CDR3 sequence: CASSLGLTGGDTDTQYF. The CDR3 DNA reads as TGTGCCAGCAGCTTAGGTCTTACAGGGGGCGATACAGATACGCAGTATTTT.